Listed here are 13 T cell receptor beta chains from one sample, sequenced in a study of shared clonotypes between healthy human individuals (dated by TCRdb to 2020 to 2022). The library relied on the immunoSEQ multiplex PCR assay. Sourced from immuneACCESS, this table was stored by TCRdb with only in-frame sequences that have V and J called. A share of the clones is absent; for the studies checked, an unresolved V gene accounts for under half, and the remainder has no known explanation. For this sample there are over a million clones; around 98% appear just once. The ten largest clones take up about 0.42% of the sample. Sequenced input: naive CD4+ T cells sorted from blood. In light of the paper, this sample's cell subset or site label describes: CD45RA+ positively selected. These receptors were obtained from a man younger than 45 in good health.

The chain recombines TRBV18 with TRBJ2-1; 10 bases line up with TRBD2. J gave up 2 bases and V 4 bases, and 8 bases lay outside the gene matches. The CDR3 covers 17 residues. Per the germline V gene, CDR1 is KGHSH and CDR2 is LQKENI. CDR3 bases: TGTGCCAGCTCACGACCGAGCGGGAGGGCCACCTACAATGAGCAGTTCTTC. This translates into CASSRPSGRATYNEQFF.

The chain links TRBV7-6 to TRBJ2-5, with TRBD2 matching 9 bases. Germline V gene data show CDR1 as SGHVS and CDR2 as FNYEAQ. This CDR3 is 16 amino acids long. V shed 1 base, J shed 4 bases, and the junction held 7 bases outside the gene matches. CDR3 residues: CASSLGREGPRETQYF. In DNA form, the CDR3 reads TGTGCCAGCAGCTTAGGGCGGGAGGGCCCTCGAGAGACCCAGTACTTC.

V gene TRBV2 combines with J gene TRBJ1-1; D uncertain. CDR1 SNHLY and CDR2 FYNNEI come from the germline V gene. Deletions cut 6 bases from V and 8 bases from J, with 10 bases between. The length of the CDR3 is 11 residues. Here the CDR3 DNA reads TGTGCCAGCAGGATGGCCCGCGAAGCTTTCTTT. Translating gives CASRMAREAFF.

The CDR3 spells CAISESAVRSYEQYF. In DNA, the CDR3 is TGTGCCATCAGTGAGTCGGCAGTAAGATCCTACGAGCAGTACTTC. The chain has TRBV10-3 and TRBJ2-7; D is unclear. V gave up 0 bases and J gave up 1 base, with 10 bases separating them. The CDR3 loop spans 15 amino acids. Germline CDR1 and CDR2: ENHRY and SYGVKD.

The chain recombines TRBV11-3 with TRBJ2-6; 11 positions agree with TRBD2. Germline V gene data show CDR1 as SGHNT and CDR2 as YENEEA. Trimming at V came to 5 bases and at J to 0 bases, leaving 3 bases not matched to a gene. The CDR3 covers 17 residues. Written as DNA, the CDR3 is TGTGCCAGCAGCCAGGGACTAGCGGCCTCTGGGGCCAACGTCCTGACTTTC. It translates to CASSQGLAASGANVLTF.

The genes are TRBV27 and TRBJ2-7; TRBD2 aligns across 7 bases. CDR1 is MNHEY, CDR2 SMNVEV, per germline (reference sequence). The ends lost 2 bases at V and 0 bases at J; junction bases unmatched: 7. The CDR3 is made up of 16 amino acids. The CDR3 nucleotides are TGTGCCAGCAGTTTAGTTGGCGGGAGTATCTCCTACGAGCAGTACTTC. Protein: CASSLVGGSISYEQYF.

V and J are TRBV7-2 and TRBJ2-1; the D is unclear. Germline lookup yields CDR1 SGHTA and CDR2 FQGNSA. CDR3 length: 12 amino acids. Between the trimmed V and J ends, which lost 2 bases and 7 bases, there was a span of 6 bases. For the CDR3, the DNA is TGTGCCAGCAGCTTAACGTCTAATGAGCAGTTCTTC. Protein sequence: CASSLTSNEQFF. The entire variable domain, with the rest obtained from reference TRBV7-2 and TRBJ2-1, is as follows: GAGVSQSPSNKVTEKGKDVELRCDPISGHTALYWYRQSLGQGLEFLIYFQGNSAPDKSGLPSDRFSAERTGGSVSTLTIQRTQQEDSAVYLCASSLTSNEQFFGPGTRLTVL.

The V gene is TRBV19, the J gene TRBJ1-1; D not certain. Germline CDR1 is LNHDA and CDR2 is SQIVND (reference sequence). The CDR3 has 15 amino acids. Trimming removed 1 base from V and 7 bases from J, with 16 bases in between. CDR3 coding DNA: TGTGCCAGTAGTATAGGTTTGGGGTTAGCCCGTGAAGCTTTCTTT. It encodes CASSIGLGLAREAFF. Filled out from reference TRBV19 and TRBJ1-1, the complete variable domain reads DGGITQSPKYLFRKEGQNVTLSCEQNLNHDAMYWYRQDPGQGLRLIYYSQIVNDFQKGDIAEGYSVSREKKESFPLTVTSAQKNPTAFYLCASSIGLGLAREAFFGQGTRLTVV.

This sequence joins TRBV27 and TRBJ2-1; no reliable D call. Germline loops: CDR1 MNHEY, CDR2 SMNVEV (reference sequence). The V and J ends lost 3 bases and 3 bases respectively, with 12 bases between them. This CDR3 spans 15 amino acids. CDR3 sequence reads: CASSFTPTSYNEQFF. In nucleotides, the CDR3 is TGTGCCAGCAGTTTCACACCGACAAGCTACAATGAGCAGTTCTTC.

The V gene is TRBV7-2, the J gene TRBJ2-7; D perhaps matches TRBD2 (7 bases). This CDR3 has 17 residues. Germline loops: CDR1 SGHTA, CDR2 FQGNSA. V shed 2 bases and J shed 0 bases, with 17 bases lying between them. The chain's CDR3 is CASSLPRGGSSSYEQYF. DNA of the CDR3: TGTGCCAGCAGCTTACCCCGCGGGGGCTCGAGCTCCTACGAGCAGTACTTC.

The rearrangement joins TRBV7-3 to TRBJ2-7; unclear D gene. V was clipped by 5 bases and J by 3 bases, with 11 bases between them. In germline, CDR1 is SGHTA, CDR2 FQGTGA. The CDR3 spans 13 residues. The DNA of the CDR3 is TGTGCCAGCAGCCCTAGGACGGGCTACGAGCAGTACTTC. Translating it yields CASSPRTGYEQYF.

This chain links TRBV19 with TRBJ2-5; 10 bases fit TRBD1. V lost 4 bases to trimming and J lost 0 bases; unmatched junction nucleotides: 2. This CDR3 spans 15 amino acids. From germline, CDR1 is LNHDA and CDR2 SQIVND (reference sequence). The CDR3 is CASSTGQGYQETQYF. As DNA, the CDR3 is TGTGCCAGTAGTACGGGACAGGGGTACCAAGAGACCCAGTACTTC.

V is TRBV6-1 and J is TRBJ2-3, with a weak D call TRBD2 (5 bases). This CDR3 region has 15 residues. CDR1 and CDR2 (germline): MNHNS, SASEGT. Trimming stripped 6 bases from V and 0 bases from J, with 13 bases between. CDR3 amino acids: CASREGYSSTDTQYF. The DNA for the CDR3 is TGTGCCAGCAGAGAGGGTTATTCTAGCACAGATACGCAGTATTTT.